This T cell receptor beta chain was sequenced in a study of T cells in localized non-small cell lung cancer. Study-wide results and limits: Uninvolved adjacent lung showed peak T cell clonality, exceeding tumor. Density of T cells in blood, when higher, went with longer overall survival. Within adjacent lung there appeared a median around 55 of the top 100 tumor clones.

Germline assignment: CDR1 SGHTA and CDR2 FQGTGA. The CDR3 sequence is 16 residues long. V gave up 8 bases and J gave up 3 bases; unmatched junction bases: 11. About this clone itself: No antigen is known for it.

Only in-frame clones appear in the TCRdb table, and some are missing; sequencing was by immunoSEQ multiplex PCR. Among 60,000 to 85,000 clones listed, 86% were seen once. The sequence was collected from a male donor aged 60 or over with stage III squamous cell lung carcinoma. Specimen: peripheral blood, collected before any cancer treatment. The J gene is TRBJ2-2, the V gene TRBV7-3, with TRBD1 matching over 8 bases. The CDR3 sequence is CASAPLQGEYTGELFF. The DNA for the CDR3 is TGTGCCAGCGCCCCCCTACAGGGGGAGTACACCGGGGAGCTGTTTTTT. The variable domain in full, with the rest retrieved from reference TRBV7-3 and TRBJ2-2, is GAGVSQTPSNKVTEKGKYVELRCDPISGHTALYWYRQSLGQGPEFLIYFQGTGAADDSGLPNDRFFAVRPEGSVSTLKIQRTERGDSAVYLCASAPLQGEYTGELFFGEGSRLTVL.